These 13 T cell receptor beta chains were all obtained from the same sample, sequenced in a study of cytomegalovirus exposure and HLA in healthy donors. PCR involved 60 Vbeta and 13 Jbeta primers. TCRdb's copy holds only in-frame clones and misses some; the assay was immunoSEQ multiplex PCR. The profile shows about 120,000 clones, nearly 65% of them singletons. Sequenced material: PBMCs. These receptors all come from a man aged 40-49 years in good health and CMV-seropositive.

The V call is TRBV5-6, the J call TRBJ1-2; perhaps TRBD1 as D (5 bases). The CDR3 covers 13 residues. Germline assignment: CDR1 SGHDT and CDR2 YYEEEE. V shed 4 bases and J shed 8 bases, with 15 bases lying between them. DNA of the CDR3: TGTGCCAGCAGCCCACCGTTTTGGGGCGGCTACACCTTC. It codes for CASSPPFWGGYTF. The variable domain in full, with the rest retrieved from reference TRBV5-6 and TRBJ1-2, is DAGVTQSPTHLIKTRGQQVTLRCSPKSGHDTVSWYQQALGQGPQFIFQYYEEEERQRGNFPDRFSGHQFPNYSSELNVNALLLGDSALYLCASSPPFWGGYTFGSGTRLTVV.

The chain is built from TRBV4-2 and TRBJ2-3; 9 nucleotides line up with TRBD2. CDR3 length: 15 residues. Germline-derived CDR1 and CDR2 are LGHNA and YNFKEQ. Germline trimming cut 0 bases from V and 4 bases from J; bases unmatched to any gene: 2. Here the CDR3 DNA reads TGTGCCAGCAGCCAAGAGCGGGGGGGCCCAGATACGCAGTATTTT. Translation gives CASSQERGGPDTQYF.

The chain is built from TRBV4-1 and TRBJ2-7; maybe TRBD1 (5 bases). Deletions cut 3 bases from V and 5 bases from J, with 20 bases between. CDR3 length: 16 residues. Germline-derived CDR1 and CDR2 are MGHRA and YSYEKL. The CDR3 nucleotides read TGCGCCAGCAGCCAGCAGGACCTCACTTCAGGGAACGAGCAGTACTTC. Its protein is CASSQQDLTSGNEQYF.

In its sample, this clone was seen a few times. V usage is TRBV5-1 and J usage is TRBJ2-5; possible D gene TRBD2, 6 bases. The J call is uncertain, as TRBJ2-7 better fits the DNA end. CDR1 SGHRS and CDR2 YFSETQ come from the germline V gene. The CDR3 contains 16 residues. The CDR3 region has the DNA TGCGCCAGCAGCTTACTCGGGAGTTTCGGATCCTACGAGCAGTACTTC. It translates to CASSLLGSFGSYEQYF.

This clone was detected once. V is TRBV5-1 and J is TRBJ1-1; no clear D. This CDR3 is 14 amino acids long. Germline loops: CDR1 SGHRS, CDR2 YFSETQ. Trimming left V 5 bases short and J 6 bases short, with 17 bases between. The CDR3 spells CASRNRTGGSEAFF. CDR3 DNA sequence: TGCGCCAGCAGAAACCGCACGGGAGGCTCTGAAGCTTTCTTT.

This rearrangement joins TRBV5-1 to TRBJ2-1, with 9 positions matching TRBD2. The germline gives CDR1 SGHRS, CDR2 YFSETQ. The trim removed 2 bases at V and 7 bases at J, leaving 10 bases unmatched. The CDR3 spans 16 residues. CDR3 region: CASSFTAGGPGNEQFF. CDR3 nucleotides: TGCGCCAGCAGCTTCACTGCGGGGGGGCCGGGGAATGAGCAGTTCTTC. The full variable domain, rest sourced from reference TRBV5-1 and TRBJ2-1, is KAGVTQTPRYLIKTRGQQVTLSCSPISGHRSVSWYQQTPGQGLQFLFEYFSETQRNKGNFPGRFSGRQFSNSRSEMNVSTLELGDSALYLCASSFTAGGPGNEQFFGPGTRLTVL.

This clone was recorded a few times. The chain uses TRBV6-5 and TRBJ1-6, with TRBD1 as a possible D gene (6 bases). The CDR3 sequence is 15 residues long. V dropped 2 bases and J dropped 10 bases, with 15 bases sitting between them. The germline V gene has CDR1 MNHEY and CDR2 SVGAGI. This CDR3 is CASSYAGDVGSPLHF. DNA of the CDR3: TGTGCCAGCAGTTACGCAGGGGACGTTGGGTCACCCCTCCACTTT.

The V and J genes are TRBV11-2 and TRBJ2-7; D is possibly TRBD2 (5 bases). The CDR3 spans 16 residues. Trimming stripped 0 bases from V and 3 bases from J, with 15 bases between. Germline assignment: CDR1 SGHAT and CDR2 FQNNGV. The CDR3 protein is CASSLDSQSRDYEQYF. The CDR3 DNA is TGTGCCAGCAGCTTAGATTCCCAGTCCCGGGACTACGAGCAGTACTTC.

A single count supports this clone. V usage is TRBV7-9 and J usage is TRBJ1-1, with TRBD1 matching over 8 bases. Unmatched junction bases numbered 7, after V lost 7 bases and J lost 6 bases. This CDR3 has 13 amino acids. Germline CDR1 and CDR2: SEHNR and FQNEAQ (reference sequence). The CDR3 coding sequence is TGTGCCAGCACCAAGGGCAGGGGGCCTGAAGCTTTCTTT. This encodes CASTKGRGPEAFF.

This rearrangement joins TRBV12-5 to TRBJ2-5; TRBD1 agrees at 11 bases. After removal of 4 bases from V and 5 bases from J, the junction contained 3 bases not matched to a gene. CDR1 is LGHNT and CDR2 is FRNRAP in the germline V gene. The CDR3 is made up of 14 amino acids. CDR3 bases: TGTGCTAGTGGTTGGGGACAGGGGGGCGAGACCCAGTACTTC. Translation: CASGWGQGGETQYF.

The chain employs TRBV5-1 and TRBJ2-2, with 11 bases fitting TRBD1. Germline V gene sequence: CDR1 SGHRS, CDR2 YFSETQ. The length of the CDR3 is 15 residues. Trimming at V came to 4 bases and at J to 6 bases, leaving 5 bases not matched to a gene. DNA of the CDR3: TGCGCCAGCAGCGAGGACAGGGGGCTCGCCGGGGAGCTGTTTTTT. Amino acid sequence: CASSEDRGLAGELFF. The variable domain in full, with the rest retrieved from reference TRBV5-1 and TRBJ2-2, is KAGVTQTPRYLIKTRGQQVTLSCSPISGHRSVSWYQQTPGQGLQFLFEYFSETQRNKGNFPGRFSGRQFSNSRSEMNVSTLELGDSALYLCASSEDRGLAGELFFGEGSRLTVL.

The chain is built from TRBV2 and TRBJ1-6, with D tentatively TRBD1 (6 bases). The germline CDR1 and CDR2 sequences are SNHLY and FYNNEI. The CDR3 has 13 residues. Trimming removed 7 bases at V and 7 bases at J, with 11 bases between. DNA for the CDR3: TGTGCCAGCATCCCAGGGGCGAATTCACCCCTCCACTTT. Translation: CASIPGANSPLHF.

The chain recombines TRBV28 with TRBJ1-1, with D perhaps matching TRBD1 (5 bases). This CDR3 has 15 residues. The germline V gene encodes CDR1 MDHEN and CDR2 SYDVKM. Trimming left V 5 bases short and J 3 bases short, with 16 bases between. CDR3 amino acids: CASSPVGGEYTEAFF. The CDR3 DNA reads TGTGCCAGCAGTCCCGTCGGGGGTGAGTACACTGAAGCTTTCTTT.